This passage covers 21 T cell receptor beta chains from one sample sequenced in a study of OX40 agonist ivuxolimab in advanced cancers. Profiling relied on immunoSEQ multiplex PCR, and the TCRdb table lists in-frame clones only, not all of them. The table includes tens of thousands of clones, 89% detected once. Sequences were derived from CD4+ or CD8+ T cells sorted from blood, sampled in a trial of the OX40 agonist ivuxolimab. All receptors derive from an adult with an advanced solid tumor such as melanoma, head and neck, liver or kidney cancer.

Only one count was recorded for this clone. V is TRBV19 and J is TRBJ2-7; 11 bases map to TRBD2. Looked up from germline, CDR1 is LNHDA and CDR2 is SQIVND (reference sequence). Trimming took 4 bases from V and 0 from J; bases not matched to a gene: 20. This CDR3 region has 21 residues. CDR3 loop: CASSTTGKFLAGGPSSYEQYF. CDR3 sequence (DNA): TGTGCCAGTAGTACGACAGGGAAATTCCTAGCGGGAGGACCAAGCTCCTACGAGCAGTACTTC. The complete variable domain, with remaining parts taken from reference TRBV19 and TRBJ2-7, reads DGGITQSPKYLFRKEGQNVTLSCEQNLNHDAMYWYRQDPGQGLRLIYYSQIVNDFQKGDIAEGYSVSREKKESFPLTVTSAQKNPTAFYLCASSTTGKFLAGGPSSYEQYFGPGTRLTVT.

The genes are TRBV15 and TRBJ1-5, with TRBD1 matching over 7 bases. Germline V gene data show CDR1 as LNHNV and CDR2 as YYDKDF (reference sequence). This CDR3 contains 15 residues. V shed 8 bases, J shed 2 bases, and the junction held 9 bases outside the gene matches. CDR3 DNA: TGTGCCACCGCCAAGACAGGGACCGGCAATCAGCCCCAGCATTTT. It is translated as CATAKTGTGNQPQHF.

CDR3 coding DNA: TGTGCCAGCAGCTTGGAGGGAATTGGTCAAGAGACCCAGTACTTC. Protein product: CASSLEGIGQETQYF. The chain has TRBV5-8 and TRBJ2-5; no firm D call. CDR3 length: 15 residues. Germline V gene data show CDR1 as SGHTS and CDR2 as YDEGEE. Trimming pared 0 bases from V and 2 bases from J, leaving 11 bases between.

The gene calls are TRBV11-2 and TRBJ2-1, with 8 bases lining up with TRBD2. Looked up from germline, CDR1 is SGHAT and CDR2 is FQNNGV. The V segment lost 2 bases and the J segment 4 bases; nucleotides outside the gene matches: 7. This CDR3 has 16 residues. The DNA of the CDR3 is TGTGCCAGCAGCTTATCGCAGCGGGAGATTTACAATGAGCAGTTCTTC. It encodes CASSLSQREIYNEQFF.

The genes are TRBV9 and TRBJ2-1, with a weak D call TRBD2 (7 bases). CDR3 size: 16 residues. Per the germline V gene, CDR1 is SGDLS and CDR2 is YYNGEE. The ends were cut back, 0 bases at V and 7 bases at J, with 17 bases in the middle. In nucleotides, the CDR3 is TGTGCCAGCAGCGTAGGCGGGCGTAGGGGGGGAAATGAGCAGTTCTTC. It yields the protein CASSVGGRRGGNEQFF.

The V gene is TRBV5-1, the J gene TRBJ1-1, with 10 bases aligning to TRBD1. Germline V lookup: CDR1 SGHRS, CDR2 YFSETQ. This CDR3 spans 15 amino acids. After removal of 0 bases from V and 6 bases from J, the junction contained 5 bases not matched to a gene. Written as DNA, the CDR3 is TGCGCCAGCAGCTTGGGACAGGGGGCTGGGTCTGAAGCTTTCTTT. It yields the protein CASSLGQGAGSEAFF.

The chain is built from TRBV27 and TRBJ2-1; a possible D gene is TRBD2 (5 bases). This CDR3 contains 13 residues. The V gene lost 6 bases and the J gene lost 12 bases, with 18 bases spanning the gap. Germline assignment: CDR1 MNHEY and CDR2 SMNVEV (reference sequence). The chain's CDR3 is CASSNPLTTVQFF. Written as DNA, the CDR3 is TGTGCCAGCAGCAATCCACTGACTACCGTGCAGTTCTTC.

The chain links TRBV6-6 to TRBJ2-3; D unresolved. Germline loops: CDR1 MNHNY, CDR2 SVGAGI (reference sequence). The V end lost 2 bases, the J end lost 0 bases, and 9 bases lay between the germline ends. This CDR3 contains 15 residues. CDR3 sequence: CASSYINPSTDTQYF. CDR3 DNA: TGTGCCAGCAGTTACATTAACCCGAGCACAGATACGCAGTATTTT.

The chain is built from TRBV6-6 and TRBJ2-7, with 7 bases lining up with TRBD1. The CDR3 is made up of 14 amino acids. Losses at the gene ends were 4 bases for V and 1 base for J; bases not matched to a gene: 4. Germline assignment: CDR1 MNHNY and CDR2 SVGAGI (reference sequence). The CDR3 region has the DNA TGTGCCAGCAGTTCCTCGGGACAGTCCTACGAGCAGTACTTC. Residues: CASSSSGQSYEQYF.

The chain uses TRBV5-4 and TRBJ2-3, with 8 bases identical to TRBD1. Germline CDR1 and CDR2: SGHNT and YYREEE (reference sequence). V shed 0 bases and J 2 bases; nucleotides not matched to a gene: 2. This CDR3 spans 15 amino acids. Here the CDR3 reads CASSLGDRFTDTQYF. The CDR3 DNA sequence: TGTGCCAGCAGCTTGGGGGACAGGTTCACAGATACGCAGTATTTT. Based on the CDR3 plus reference TRBV5-4 and TRBJ2-3, the full variable domain is ETGVTQSPTHLIKTRGQQVTLRCSSQSGHNTVSWYQQALGQGPQFIFQYYREEENGRGNFPPRFSGLQFPNYSSELNVNALELDDSALYLCASSLGDRFTDTQYFGPGTRLTVL.

The J gene is TRBJ1-1, the V gene TRBV19; maybe TRBD1 (5 bases). The CDR3 sequence is 15 residues long. Trimming shortened V by 7 bases and J by 1 base, and 16 bases separated the two germline ends. Germline CDR1 LNHDA, CDR2 SQIVND (reference sequence). CDR3: CASTSWDEGNTEAFF. The DNA for the CDR3 is TGTGCCAGTACCTCGTGGGACGAAGGGAACACTGAAGCTTTCTTT.

This chain joins TRBV18 and TRBJ1-1, with a weak D call TRBD1 (6 bases). The CDR3 loop spans 17 amino acids. The germline gives CDR1 KGHSH, CDR2 LQKENI. The V and J ends lost 0 bases and 1 base respectively, with 15 bases between them. This CDR3 is CASSPPGRGTENTEAFF. CDR3 sequence (DNA): TGTGCCAGCTCACCACCGGGCAGGGGAACGGAGAACACTGAAGCTTTCTTT. The full variable domain, rest sourced from reference TRBV18 and TRBJ1-1, is NAGVMQNPRHLVRRRGQEARLRCSPMKGHSHVYWYRQLPEEGLKFMVYLQKENIIDESGMPKERFSAEFPKEGPSILRIQQVVRGDSAAYFCASSPPGRGTENTEAFFGQGTRLTVV.

The chain has TRBV10-3 and TRBJ2-7, with TRBD2 matching 9 bases. Germline V lookup: CDR1 ENHRY, CDR2 SYGVKD. The CDR3 extends over 15 amino acids. V shed 2 bases, J shed 6 bases, and the junction held 8 bases outside the gene matches. For the CDR3, the DNA is TGTGCCATCAGTGAGAATCAGGGACTAGCAGGCGAGCAGTACTTC. Encoded protein: CAISENQGLAGEQYF.

The V call is TRBV5-6, the J call TRBJ2-3, with TRBD2 identical over 14 bases. Germline V gene lookup returns CDR1 SGHDT and CDR2 YYEEEE. This CDR3 region has 16 residues. The ends lost 4 bases at V and 5 bases at J; junction bases unmatched: 6. The CDR3 here is CASSLAGTSGRDTQYF. CDR3 sequence (DNA): TGTGCCAGCAGCCTGGCGGGGACTAGCGGGAGAGATACGCAGTATTTT.

The chain recombines TRBV27 with TRBJ2-7; 11 nucleotides align to TRBD2. The CDR3 sequence is 14 residues long. Germline V gene data show CDR1 as MNHEY and CDR2 as SMNVEV (reference sequence). V gave up 6 bases and J gave up 6 bases; unmatched junction bases: 7. The CDR3 DNA reads TGTGCCAGCAGCCTGGGGGGACTAGCGGCCGAGCAGTACTTC. Protein: CASSLGGLAAEQYF.

V usage is TRBV5-4 and J usage is TRBJ1-2; 8 bases agree with TRBD1. The CDR3 is 16 amino acids. The V gene's germline CDR1 is SGHNT and CDR2 YYREEE (reference sequence). V lost 4 bases to trimming and J lost 3 bases; unmatched junction nucleotides: 11. In DNA form, the CDR3 reads TGTGCCAGCAGCCTAGGACAGGGACCGGCGGACTATGGCTACACCTTC. It yields the protein CASSLGQGPADYGYTF.

The rearrangement joins TRBV10-1 to TRBJ2-7; a possible D gene is TRBD2 (5 bases). V lost 4 bases, J lost 7 bases, and 17 bases lay in between. The length of the CDR3 is 14 residues. Germline CDR1 is WNHNN and CDR2 is SYGVQD (reference sequence). CDR3 DNA: TGCGCCAGCAGTGGAGGTCTGGCTACGGGGGAGCAGTACTTC. Protein sequence: CASSGGLATGEQYF.

The chain has TRBV7-6 and TRBJ2-7, with a weak D call TRBD2 (7 bases). CDR3 size: 16 residues. Germline-derived CDR1 and CDR2 are SGHVS and FNYEAQ. Deletions cut 5 bases from V and 3 bases from J, with 20 bases between. In nucleotides, the CDR3 is TGTGCCAGCAGCCACCCCCTAGCGGACAGAAGCTACGAGCAGTACTTC. Translating it yields CASSHPLADRSYEQYF.

The V call is TRBV7-2, the J call TRBJ2-5; 8 nucleotides match TRBD2. This CDR3 spans 14 amino acids. Germline trimming cut 4 bases from V and 5 bases from J; bases unmatched to any gene: 6. The V gene's germline CDR1 is SGHTA and CDR2 FQGNSA. CDR3 DNA sequence: TGTGCCAGCAGCTCAACCGGGAGGGGTGAGACCCAGTACTTC. The encoded protein is CASSSTGRGETQYF.

In its sample, this clone was seen once. This chain joins TRBV19 and TRBJ2-1, with 7 bases matching TRBD2. Germline V gene lookup returns CDR1 LNHDA and CDR2 SQIVND (reference sequence). V was pared by 3 bases and J by 1 base, with 3 bases of the junction left unmatched. The CDR3 consists of 15 residues. DNA for the CDR3: TGTGCCAGTAGTATTGCGGGAGCGTCCTACAATGAGCAGTTCTTC. Amino acid sequence: CASSIAGASYNEQFF.

V gene TRBV23-1 combines with J gene TRBJ2-2, with no clear D. TRBV23-1 is an open reading frame whose function is uncertain. V shed 3 bases and J shed 2 bases, with 13 bases lying between them. The CDR3 covers 16 residues. This CDR3 is CASSHSSLDNTGELFF. The CDR3 DNA sequence: TGCGCCAGCAGTCACTCCTCTTTAGATAACACCGGGGAGCTGTTTTTT.